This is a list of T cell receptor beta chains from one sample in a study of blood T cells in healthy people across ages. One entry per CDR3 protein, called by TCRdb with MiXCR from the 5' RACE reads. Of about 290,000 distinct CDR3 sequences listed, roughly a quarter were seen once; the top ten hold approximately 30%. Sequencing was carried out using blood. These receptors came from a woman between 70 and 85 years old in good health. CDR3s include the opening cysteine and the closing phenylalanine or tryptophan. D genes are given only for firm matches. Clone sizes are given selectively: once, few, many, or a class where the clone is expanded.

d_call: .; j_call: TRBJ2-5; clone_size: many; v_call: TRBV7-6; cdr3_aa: CASSLEISFSETQYF; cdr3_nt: TGTGCCAGCAGCTTAGAGATTAGCTTCAGCGAGACCCAGTACTTC
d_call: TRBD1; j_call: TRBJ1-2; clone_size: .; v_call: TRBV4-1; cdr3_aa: CASSQLGTGGNYGYTF; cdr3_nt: TGCGCCAGCAGCCAACTAGGGACAGGGGGCAACTATGGCTACACCTTC
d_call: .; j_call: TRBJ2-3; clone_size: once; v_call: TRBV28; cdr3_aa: CASSREDTQYF; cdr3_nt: TGTGCCAGCAGTCGGGAGGATACGCAGTATTTT
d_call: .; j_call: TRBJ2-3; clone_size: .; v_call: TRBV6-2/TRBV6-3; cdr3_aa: CASKRGYTDTQYF; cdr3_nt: TGTGCCAGCAAGAGGGGCTACACAGATACGCAGTATTTT
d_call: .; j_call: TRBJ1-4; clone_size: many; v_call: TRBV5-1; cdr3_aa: CASSLGQPNEKLFF; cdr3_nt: TGCGCCAGCAGCTTGGGACAGCCTAATGAAAAACTGTTTTTT
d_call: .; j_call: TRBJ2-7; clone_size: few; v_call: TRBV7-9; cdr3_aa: CASSLGLRQGNYEQYF; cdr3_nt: TGTGCCAGCAGCTTAGGGCTTCGGCAGGGTAACTACGAGCAGTACTTC
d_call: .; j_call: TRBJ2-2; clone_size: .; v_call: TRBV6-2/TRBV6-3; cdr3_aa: CASSYSYRPANTGELFF; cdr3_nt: TGTGCCAGCAGTTACTCGTACAGGCCAGCGAACACCGGGGAGCTGTTTTTT
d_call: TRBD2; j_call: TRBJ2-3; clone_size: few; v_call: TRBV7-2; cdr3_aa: CASSPALAGTDTQYF; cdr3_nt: TGTGCCAGCAGCCCCGCACTAGCGGGCACAGATACGCAGTATTTT
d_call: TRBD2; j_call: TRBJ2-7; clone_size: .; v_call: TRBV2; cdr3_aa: CASSPNSRLAGEQYF; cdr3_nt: TGTGCCAGCAGTCCAAATTCCCGACTAGCTGGGGAGCAGTACTTC
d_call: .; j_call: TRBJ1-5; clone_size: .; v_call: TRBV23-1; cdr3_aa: CASSHPDWYNQPQHF; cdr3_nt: TGCGCCAGCAGTCATCCAGACTGGTACAATCAGCCCCAGCATTTT
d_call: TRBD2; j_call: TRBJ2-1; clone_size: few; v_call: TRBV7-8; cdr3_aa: CASSSGPSGSSYNEQFF; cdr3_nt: TGTGCCAGCAGCTCAGGTCCTAGCGGGAGCTCCTACAATGAGCAGTTCTTC
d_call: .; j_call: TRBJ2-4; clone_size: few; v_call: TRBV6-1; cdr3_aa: CASSATPAKNIQYF; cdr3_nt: TGTGCCAGCAGCGCTACCCCAGCCAAAAACATTCAGTACTTC
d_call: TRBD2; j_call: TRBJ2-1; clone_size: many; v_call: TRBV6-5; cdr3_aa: CASSYSGSSGRNEQFF; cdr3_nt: TGTGCCAGCAGTTACTCCGGCTCTAGCGGGAGGAATGAGCAGTTCTTC
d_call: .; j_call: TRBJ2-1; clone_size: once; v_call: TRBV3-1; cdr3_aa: CASSQGRGSGMSSYNEQFF; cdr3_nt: TGTGCCAGCAGCCAAGGGAGGGGTAGCGGAATGAGCTCCTACAATGAGCAGTTCTTC
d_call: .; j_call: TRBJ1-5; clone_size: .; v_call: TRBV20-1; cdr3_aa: CSAVRDSNQPQHF; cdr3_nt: TGCAGTGCTGTACGTGATAGCAATCAGCCCCAGCATTTT
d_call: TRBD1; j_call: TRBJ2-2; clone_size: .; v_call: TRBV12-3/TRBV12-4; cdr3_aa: CASRGQGASGELFF; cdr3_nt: TGTGCCAGCAGGGGACAGGGGGCGTCCGGGGAGCTGTTTTTT
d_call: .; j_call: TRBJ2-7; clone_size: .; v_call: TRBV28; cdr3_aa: CASTLTASSYEQYF; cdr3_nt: TGTGCCAGCACCTTAACAGCTTCCTCCTACGAGCAGTACTTC
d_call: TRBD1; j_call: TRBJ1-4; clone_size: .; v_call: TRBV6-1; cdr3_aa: CASSERLTGDEKLFF; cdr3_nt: TGCGCCAGCAGTGAAAGGTTGACAGGGGATGAAAAACTGTTTTTT
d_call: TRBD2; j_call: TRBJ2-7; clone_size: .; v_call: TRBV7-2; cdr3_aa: CASSTGTSGRRRGYEQYF; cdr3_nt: TGTGCCAGCAGCACGGGGACTAGCGGGAGGAGACGAGGCTACGAGCAGTACTTC
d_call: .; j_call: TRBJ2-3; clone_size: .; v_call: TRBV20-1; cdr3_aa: CSARDSVVLPSTDTQYF; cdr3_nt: TGCAGTGCTAGAGACTCGGTCGTACTACCTAGCACAGATACGCAGTATTTT
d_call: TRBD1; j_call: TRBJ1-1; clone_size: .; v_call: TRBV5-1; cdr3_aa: CASSSLRGSEAFF; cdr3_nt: TGCGCCAGCAGCTCACTCAGGGGGTCGGAAGCTTTCTTT
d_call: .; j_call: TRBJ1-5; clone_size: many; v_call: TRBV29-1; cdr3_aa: CSKTRTHTVSNQPQHF; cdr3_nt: TGCAGCAAAACTCGTACGCATACCGTAAGCAATCAGCCCCAGCATTTT
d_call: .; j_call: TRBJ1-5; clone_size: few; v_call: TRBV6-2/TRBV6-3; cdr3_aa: CASKRVDNQPQHF; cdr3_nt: TGTGCCAGCAAAAGGGTGGATAATCAGCCCCAGCATTTT
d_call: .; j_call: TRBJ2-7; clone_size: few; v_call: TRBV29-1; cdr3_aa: CSVTTATYEQYF; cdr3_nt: TGCAGCGTTACGACAGCCACCTACGAGCAGTACTTC
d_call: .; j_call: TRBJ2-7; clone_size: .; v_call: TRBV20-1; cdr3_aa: CSARALMNYEQYF; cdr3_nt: TGCAGTGCTAGAGCATTGATGAATTACGAGCAGTACTTC
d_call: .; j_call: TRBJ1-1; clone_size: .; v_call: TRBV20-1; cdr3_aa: CSDGGRDTEAFF; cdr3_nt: TGCAGTGACGGAGGGCGGGACACTGAAGCTTTCTTT
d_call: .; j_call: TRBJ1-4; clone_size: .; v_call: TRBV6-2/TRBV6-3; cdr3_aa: CASSPRSSEKLFF; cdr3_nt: TGTGCCAGCAGTCCCCGTTCCTCGGAAAAACTGTTTTTT
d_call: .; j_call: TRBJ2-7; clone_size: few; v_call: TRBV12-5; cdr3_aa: CASGSLIYEQYF; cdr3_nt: TGTGCTAGTGGTTCCCTTATCTACGAGCAGTACTTC
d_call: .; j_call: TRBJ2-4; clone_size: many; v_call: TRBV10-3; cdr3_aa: CAISESGIGAKNIQYF; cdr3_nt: TGTGCCATCAGTGAGTCCGGGATAGGGGCCAAAAACATTCAGTACTTC
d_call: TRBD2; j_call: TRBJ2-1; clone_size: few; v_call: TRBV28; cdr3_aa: CASSPDLREVSYNEQFF; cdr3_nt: TGTGCCAGCAGTCCGGACTTGCGGGAGGTTTCCTACAATGAGCAGTTCTTC
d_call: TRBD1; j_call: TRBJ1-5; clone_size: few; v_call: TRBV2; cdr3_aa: CASSEALLFDRVAQPQHF; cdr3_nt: TGTGCCAGCAGTGAAGCGCTTCTCTTCGACAGGGTGGCCCAGCCCCAGCATTTT
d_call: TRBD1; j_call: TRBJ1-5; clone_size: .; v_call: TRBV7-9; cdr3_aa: CASSTGTGGRGNQPQHF; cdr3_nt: TGTGCCAGCAGCACCGGGACAGGGGGTAGGGGCAATCAGCCCCAGCATTTT
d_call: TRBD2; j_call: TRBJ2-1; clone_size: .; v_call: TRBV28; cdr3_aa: CASSPRTSGSDEQFF; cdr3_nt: TGTGCCAGCAGCCCCAGGACTAGCGGGAGCGATGAGCAGTTCTTC
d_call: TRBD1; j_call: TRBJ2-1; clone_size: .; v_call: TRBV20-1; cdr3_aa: CSAEIWGQATSSSYNEQFF; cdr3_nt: TGCAGTGCCGAGATCTGGGGACAGGCTACTTCGAGCTCCTACAATGAGCAGTTCTTC
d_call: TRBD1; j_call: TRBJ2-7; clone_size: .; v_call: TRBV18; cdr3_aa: CASSTGTGLSEQYF; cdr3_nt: TGTGCCAGCTCAACCGGGACAGGGCTTTCCGAGCAGTACTTC
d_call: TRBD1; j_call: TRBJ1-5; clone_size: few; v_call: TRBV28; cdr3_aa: CASSFPQGVKNQPQHF; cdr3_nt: TGTGCCAGCAGTTTTCCGCAGGGGGTCAAGAATCAGCCCCAGCATTTT
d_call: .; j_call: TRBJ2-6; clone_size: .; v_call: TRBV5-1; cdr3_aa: CASQGVQAGANVLTF; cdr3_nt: TGCGCCAGCCAAGGAGTTCAGGCTGGGGCCAACGTCCTGACTTTC